This T cell receptor beta chain is from a study of Ad26.COV2.S vaccination and SARS-CoV-2 variants. Produced via immunoSEQ multiplex PCR; TCRdb's table is partial and in-frame only. The repertoire holds about 94,000 clones, with 82% as singletons. The CDR3 spans 11 residues. CDR1 DFQATT and CDR2 SNEGSKA come from the germline V gene (reference sequence). The chain is built from TRBV20-1 and TRBJ2-7; D possibly uses TRBD1 or TRBD2 (6 bases each). This TCR was sampled from a human donor who had recovered from COVID-19. The sequenced sample was peripheral blood, obtained after recovery from COVID-19. The CDR3 nucleotides read TGCAGCGTCCACCGGGGGCCCGAGCAGTACTTC. Translating it yields CSVHRGPEQYF.